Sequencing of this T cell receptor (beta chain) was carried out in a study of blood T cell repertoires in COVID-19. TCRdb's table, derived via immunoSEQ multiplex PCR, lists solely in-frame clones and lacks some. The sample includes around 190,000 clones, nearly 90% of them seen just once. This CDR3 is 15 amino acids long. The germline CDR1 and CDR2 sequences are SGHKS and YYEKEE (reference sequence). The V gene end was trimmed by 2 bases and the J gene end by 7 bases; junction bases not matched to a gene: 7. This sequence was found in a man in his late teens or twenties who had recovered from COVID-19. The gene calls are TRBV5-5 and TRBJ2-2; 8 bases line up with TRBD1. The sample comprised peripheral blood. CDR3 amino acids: CASSFSGGAVGELFF. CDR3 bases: TGTGCCAGCAGCTTTTCAGGGGGCGCCGTCGGGGAGCTGTTTTTT.